The clone carrying this T cell receptor beta chain has just a few counts. Its antigen is still unknown. Carrying unique molecular identifiers, the cDNA also gained a universal primer site through template switching. TCRdb called the 5' RACE reads again in MiXCR, with one record for every CDR3 protein. The sample contains 690,000 or so distinct CDR3 sequences, roughly 6.2% of which appear only once. The record originates from a study of identical twins. General study results and limits: Weaker excess sharing between twins was seen in beta out-of-frame sequences. Fewer insertions marked abundant cord blood beta clonotypes; young adult naive trended weakly, memory not at all.

Deletions cut 4 bases from V and 1 base from J, with 4 bases between. CDR3 length: 11 residues. Germline V gene lookup returns CDR1 SQVTM and CDR2 ANQGSEA. The chain is built from TRBV29-1 and TRBJ1-2; no reliable D call. The sequence came from a man younger than 35 in good health. Material for sequencing was naive T cells sorted from blood. The CDR3, as DNA: TGCAGCGTTGGGCATAACTATGGCTACACCTTC. Residues: CSVGHNYGYTF.